The rows below give T cell receptor beta chains drawn from one sample of a study of blood T cells in healthy people across ages. One entry per CDR3 protein results from TCRdb running MiXCR on the 5' RACE reads. This table has 600,000 to 850,000 distinct CDR3 sequences, approximately 39% appearing once. Material: blood. The receptors shown here come from a woman aged 60-75 years in good health. Each CDR3 is given without its conserved first and last residue.

CDR3 protein: SARDSGGETQY
CDR3 length: 11
V gene: TRBV20-1

CDR3 protein: ASSLGPSGGLMETQY
CDR3 length: 15
V gene: TRBV7-9

CDR3 protein: ASSGRQAYGYT
CDR3 length: 11
V gene: TRBV2

CDR3 protein: ASGGALSYEQY
CDR3 length: 11
V gene: TRBV2

CDR3 protein: ASSLGSLSDEQF
CDR3 length: 12
V gene: TRBV12-3/TRBV12-4

CDR3 protein: ASNRGNGQKAFTEAF
CDR3 length: 15
V gene: TRBV7-7

CDR3 protein: SANERSSSYEQY
CDR3 length: 12
V gene: TRBV20-1

CDR3 protein: ASSGISFSEQF
CDR3 length: 11
V gene: TRBV9

CDR3 protein: ATARDKNYGYT
CDR3 length: 11
V gene: TRBV28

CDR3 protein: SVAPSGGMYEQY
CDR3 length: 12
V gene: TRBV29-1

CDR3 protein: ASSPRGTANIVGDTQY
CDR3 length: 16
V gene: TRBV25-1

CDR3 protein: ASSALAGGFDEQF
CDR3 length: 13
V gene: TRBV9

CDR3 protein: ASSPIERGVNEQY
CDR3 length: 13
V gene: TRBV5-1

CDR3 protein: ASSLLGAASEY
CDR3 length: 11
V gene: TRBV27

CDR3 protein: ASSQALVYTEAF
CDR3 length: 12
V gene: TRBV3-1

CDR3 protein: ASSLAPPGRGTYNEQF
CDR3 length: 16
V gene: TRBV7-2

CDR3 protein: ASSASWTDTQY
CDR3 length: 11
V gene: TRBV12-3/TRBV12-4

CDR3 protein: AGSQYQETQY
CDR3 length: 10
V gene: TRBV5-1

CDR3 protein: SARTGTPSPETQY
CDR3 length: 13
V gene: TRBV20-1

CDR3 protein: AISTPGQGYNEQF
CDR3 length: 13
V gene: TRBV10-3

CDR3 protein: ASSPRDLSYEQY
CDR3 length: 12
V gene: TRBV11-1

CDR3 protein: ASSSRDRGLEETQY
CDR3 length: 14
V gene: TRBV7-9

CDR3 protein: RAEFTDTQY
CDR3 length: 9
V gene: TRBV20-1

CDR3 protein: SARLAGGADTQY
CDR3 length: 12
V gene: TRBV20-1

CDR3 protein: SAGYQTRQNQPQH
CDR3 length: 13
V gene: TRBV20-1

CDR3 protein: ASKGTSAYNEQY
CDR3 length: 12
V gene: TRBV6-2/TRBV6-3

CDR3 protein: ASSEGLAVRYADTQY
CDR3 length: 15
V gene: TRBV6-1

CDR3 protein: ASRGGGNQPQH
CDR3 length: 11
V gene: TRBV6-2/TRBV6-3

CDR3 protein: AIRDINQPQH
CDR3 length: 10
V gene: TRBV10-3

CDR3 protein: AWSVQGPYEQY
CDR3 length: 11
V gene: TRBV30